Included here is one T cell receptor (beta chain) sequence, with context. Its antigen is currently unknown. Germline assignment: CDR1 MNHEY and CDR2 SMNVEV (reference sequence). With V trimmed by 7 bases and J by 1 base, 5 bases remained unmatched. The CDR3 totals 16 residues. These data come from a study of cytomegalovirus exposure and HLA in healthy donors. In the study overall: Falling in the Caucasian-associated ancestry cluster were 80% to 90% of a few hundred genotyped donors.

Study-level findings and limits: The authors listed approximately 150 TCR beta chains as cytomegalovirus-associated.

PCR amplification relied on 60 Vbeta primers (plus 13 Jbeta primers). Measured with immunoSEQ multiplex PCR; TCRdb has only the in-frame clones, and not every one. The data show about 280,000 clones, over 85% seen once. The TCR was taken from a woman aged 18-30 years in good health and CMV-seronegative. Sequencing input: PBMCs. The chain has TRBV27 and TRBJ2-1; 12 nucleotides line up with TRBD2. This chain's CDR3 is CASTLGTSGSYNEQFF. CDR3 DNA: TGTGCCAGCACCCTCGGGACTAGCGGGTCCTACAATGAGCAGTTCTTC.